These 22 T cell receptor beta chains were sequenced from one sample in a study of T cell changes during pregnancy in multiple sclerosis. The method was immunoSEQ multiplex PCR; TCRdb's version includes in-frame clones alone and lacks a portion of them. In the table there are about 77,000 clones, approximately 90% of which are singletons. Sequenced material: peripheral blood, taken before pregnancy. These receptors were taken from a female donor with multiple sclerosis, enrolled in a pregnancy study.

V and J are TRBV7-6 and TRBJ2-5; 8 bases match TRBD2. This CDR3 spans 14 amino acids. V dropped 4 bases and J dropped 10; count of bases not matched to a gene: 11. Germline V gene lookup returns CDR1 SGHVS and CDR2 FNYEAQ. CDR3 amino acids: CASSSQRGHMIQYF. In DNA form, the CDR3 reads TGTGCCAGCAGCTCTCAGCGGGGGCACATGATCCAGTACTTC.

This clone was picked up a small number of times. The J gene is TRBJ1-6, the V gene TRBV11-2; the D gene is possibly TRBD1 (5 bases). Germline-derived CDR1 and CDR2 are SGHAT and FQNNGV. This CDR3 comprises 14 residues. V lost 8 bases to trimming and J lost 4 bases, with 12 bases between them. Here the CDR3 DNA reads TGTGCCAGCGGGGCAGGCGGATATAATTCACCCCTCCACTTT. Amino acids: CASGAGGYNSPLHF.

J is TRBJ2-2 and V is TRBV7-9, with D uncertain. Germline CDR1 SEHNR, CDR2 FQNEAQ (reference sequence). Trimming removed 1 base at V and 0 bases at J, with 9 bases between. The CDR3 has 16 amino acids. The CDR3 region is CASSLEVAPNTGELFF. The DNA for the CDR3 is TGTGCCAGCAGCTTAGAAGTGGCCCCGAACACCGGGGAGCTGTTTTTT.

The V gene is TRBV11-3, the J gene TRBJ2-1; the D gene is possibly TRBD1 (6 bases). The germline V and J ends were trimmed by 2 bases and 9 bases, with 11 bases remaining between them. Germline assignment: CDR1 SGHNT and CDR2 YENEEA. CDR3 length: 13 amino acids. CDR3 bases: TGTGCCAGCAGCTTAACAAGAGGGGGTGAGCAGTTCTTC. It translates to CASSLTRGGEQFF.

This chain connects TRBV7-2 to TRBJ1-2; D ambiguous. The V gene's germline CDR1 is SGHTA and CDR2 FQGNSA. CDR3 length: 13 residues. The V end lost 5 bases, the J end lost 3 bases, and 10 bases lay between the germline ends. The CDR3 sequence is CASSPDSHYGYTF. In nucleotides, the CDR3 is TGTGCCAGCAGCCCCGACTCCCACTATGGCTACACCTTC.

V and J are TRBV2 and TRBJ1-2; a weak D match, TRBD1 (5 bases). Germline loops: CDR1 SNHLY, CDR2 FYNNEI. The CDR3 sequence is 13 residues long. Trimming took off 1 base at V and 8 bases at J, with 11 bases between the two ends. CDR3 sequence reads: CASSEGGRLGYTF. CDR3 coding DNA: TGTGCCAGCAGTGAAGGGGGCAGGCTGGGCTACACCTTC.

V and J are TRBV18 and TRBJ2-3; 15 positions match TRBD2. CDR1 KGHSH and CDR2 LQKENI come from the germline V gene. J was trimmed by 2 bases and V by 5 bases; bases with no gene match: 5. CDR3 size: 17 residues. The CDR3: CASSSGTSGGYTDTQYF. The CDR3 DNA sequence: TGTGCCAGCTCATCCGGGACTAGCGGGGGGTACACAGATACGCAGTATTTT.

The sample holds a few counts of this clone. In nucleotides, the CDR3 is TGTGCCAGCAGCTTAGGAGAACCGGGACTGTTGAATTCACCCCTCCACTTT. Translation gives CASSLGEPGLLNSPLHF. V is TRBV7-9 and J is TRBJ1-6; D might be TRBD1 (5 bases). CDR1 SEHNR and CDR2 FQNEAQ come from the germline V gene (reference sequence). The V end was cut by 1 base, the J end by 7 bases, with 17 bases between. CDR3 length: 17 residues.

The chain carries TRBV28 and TRBJ1-1; D possibly corresponds to TRBD1 (5 bases). CDR3 size: 14 residues. V lost 6 bases and J lost 8, with 19 bases in between. Germline V gives CDR1 MDHEN, CDR2 SYDVKM. The CDR3 nucleotides are TGTGCCAGCAGAATCGCAGGAGACAGCCTAGAAGCTTTCTTT. Encoded protein: CASRIAGDSLEAFF.

The chain couples TRBV7-2 to TRBJ1-1, with a tentative D call TRBD1 (5 bases). Trimming stripped 1 base from V and 2 bases from J, with 14 bases between. CDR3 length: 16 amino acids. Germline values: CDR1 SGHTA, CDR2 FQGNSA. Here the CDR3 DNA reads TGTGCCAGCAGCTTAGGGGGGAGGGGAGGAAACACTGAAGCTTTCTTT. Encoded protein: CASSLGGRGGNTEAFF.

The rearrangement joins TRBV6-6 to TRBJ1-1; D is uncertain. Germline CDR1 MNHNY, CDR2 SVGAGI (reference sequence). The CDR3 runs to 15 residues. The ends were cut back, 5 bases at V and 7 bases at J, with 20 bases in the middle. The DNA of the CDR3 is TGTGCCAGCAGTCTACAAATACAGTTCAGCCTTGAAGCTTTCTTT. Protein: CASSLQIQFSLEAFF.

V is TRBV2 and J is TRBJ2-6, with a possible D match to TRBD1 (5 bases). V dropped 5 bases and J dropped 0 bases, with 23 bases sitting between them. Per germline, CDR1 SNHLY and CDR2 FYNNEI. The CDR3 totals 20 residues. In nucleotides, the CDR3 is TGTGCCAGCAGTCACTTCAAGACAGCCGCATCTATCTCTGGGGCCAACGTCCTGACTTTC. The encoded protein is CASSHFKTAASISGANVLTF.

The V call is TRBV9, the J call TRBJ1-1; 7 nucleotides align to TRBD1. The CDR3 has 14 residues. In germline, CDR1 is SGDLS, CDR2 YYNGEE. The trim removed 4 bases at V and 2 bases at J, leaving 5 bases unmatched. The CDR3 here is CASSTGVINTEAFF. In DNA form, the CDR3 reads TGTGCCAGCAGCACAGGGGTAATAAACACTGAAGCTTTCTTT.

The chain joins TRBV19 to TRBJ1-5; 10 bases are shared with TRBD1. The CDR3 is 18 amino acids. The V and J ends lost 0 bases and 2 bases, in that order; junction bases with no gene match: 7. Looked up from germline, CDR1 is LNHDA and CDR2 is SQIVND (reference sequence). The CDR3 DNA follows: TGTGCCAGTAGTATAGATAAACTGGGACAGGGGCGCAATCAGCCCCAGCATTTT. Amino acid sequence: CASSIDKLGQGRNQPQHF.

The rearrangement joins TRBV10-3 to TRBJ2-1; 9 nucleotides match TRBD1. Germline V gives CDR1 ENHRY, CDR2 SYGVKD. V was pared by 9 bases and J by 5 bases, with 17 bases of the junction left unmatched. The length of the CDR3 is 17 residues. Written as DNA, the CDR3 is TGTGCCATTGCGAATCCGGGACAGGGAGTTTTGGACAATGAGCAGTTCTTC. This sequence encodes CAIANPGQGVLDNEQFF.

The chain is built from TRBV6-1 and TRBJ2-3; a weak D match, TRBD2 (6 bases). V dropped 4 bases and J dropped 0 bases, with 14 bases sitting between them. This CDR3 contains 16 residues. The germline V gene encodes CDR1 MNHNS and CDR2 SASEGT. In DNA form, the CDR3 reads TGTGCCAGCAGTGGGAGGGGCATCTCTAGCACAGATACGCAGTATTTT. It encodes CASSGRGISSTDTQYF.

The chain uses TRBV6-5 and TRBJ1-2; TRBD1 matches at 9 bases. Germline V gene sequence: CDR1 MNHEY, CDR2 SVGAGI. There are 15 residues in the CDR3. With V trimmed by 6 bases and J by 3 bases, 8 bases remained unmatched. The CDR3 here is CASSLTGGVDYGYTF. The DNA of the CDR3 is TGTGCCAGCAGCTTAACAGGGGGCGTCGACTATGGCTACACCTTC.

This sequence joins TRBV5-1 and TRBJ1-3; 8 bases map to TRBD1. Germline V CDR1 and CDR2: SGHRS, YFSETQ. The length of the CDR3 is 15 residues. V lost 4 bases and J lost 5; bases outside the gene matches: 8. CDR3 in DNA: TGCGCCAGCAGCCTCACCGGGACAGGACGAAACACCATATATTTT. Its translation: CASSLTGTGRNTIYF. The full variable domain, rest sourced from reference TRBV5-1 and TRBJ1-3, is KAGVTQTPRYLIKTRGQQVTLSCSPISGHRSVSWYQQTPGQGLQFLFEYFSETQRNKGNFPGRFSGRQFSNSRSEMNVSTLELGDSALYLCASSLTGTGRNTIYFGEGSWLTVV.

V is TRBV5-1 and J is TRBJ1-1; 9 nucleotides agree with TRBD1. This CDR3 region has 16 residues. The V gene's germline CDR1 is SGHRS and CDR2 YFSETQ. V lost 2 bases and J lost 0; bases outside the gene matches: 5. The CDR3 loop is CASSFAGQGMNTEAFF. CDR3 nucleotide sequence: TGCGCCAGCAGCTTCGCGGGACAGGGCATGAACACTGAAGCTTTCTTT.

This clone occurred a few times. The genes are TRBV7-9 and TRBJ1-1; no reliable D call. The V end was cut by 5 bases, the J end by 2 bases, with 9 bases between. Germline V gene data show CDR1 as SEHNR and CDR2 as FQNEAQ (reference sequence). The length of the CDR3 is 13 residues. The DNA of the CDR3 is TGTGCCAGCAGCCGGGAAGCAAACACTGAAGCTTTCTTT. It encodes CASSREANTEAFF.

The V and J genes are TRBV7-9 and TRBJ1-1; D remains ambiguous. CDR1 is SEHNR and CDR2 is FQNEAQ in the germline V gene (reference sequence). The V end lost 1 base, the J end lost 9 bases, and 9 bases lay between the germline ends. The CDR3 runs 12 residues. The CDR3 loop is CASSLDTPQAFF. CDR3 in DNA: TGTGCCAGCAGCTTAGATACACCCCAAGCTTTCTTT.

The chain is built from TRBV5-1 and TRBJ1-6; TRBD1 agrees at 7 bases. Germline loops: CDR1 SGHRS, CDR2 YFSETQ. The CDR3 sequence is 16 residues long. Germline trimming cut 4 bases from V and 0 bases from J; bases unmatched to any gene: 4. CDR3 amino acids: CASSRGQSSYNSPLHF. The CDR3 DNA follows: TGCGCCAGCAGCCGGGGACAGTCCTCCTATAATTCACCCCTCCACTTT.